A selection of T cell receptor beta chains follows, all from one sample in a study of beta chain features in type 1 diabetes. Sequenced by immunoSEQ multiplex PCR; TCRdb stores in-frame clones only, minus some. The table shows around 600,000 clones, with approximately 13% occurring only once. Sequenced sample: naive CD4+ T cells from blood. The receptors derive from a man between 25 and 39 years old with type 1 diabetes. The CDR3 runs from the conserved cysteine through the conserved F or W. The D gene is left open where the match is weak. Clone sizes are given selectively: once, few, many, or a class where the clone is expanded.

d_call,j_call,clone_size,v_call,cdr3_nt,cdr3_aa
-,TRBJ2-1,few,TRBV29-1,TGCAGCGTTGAGTCTGTGAGCTCCTACAATGAGCAGTTCTTC,CSVESVSSYNEQFF
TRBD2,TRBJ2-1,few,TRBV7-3,TGTGCCAGCAGCTCCAACCCCGGGACTAGCGGGGTCGGAGCTGCCTATGAGCAGTTCTTC,CASSSNPGTSGVGAAYEQFF
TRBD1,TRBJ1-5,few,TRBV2,TGTGCCAGCAACCCGGACAGGGTCAATCAGCCCCAGCATTTT,CASNPDRVNQPQHF
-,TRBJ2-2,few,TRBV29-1,TGCAGCGTTGAAGAACAGTTCTTGGGGGAGCTGTTTTTT,CSVEEQFLGELFF
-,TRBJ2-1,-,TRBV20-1,TGCAGTGCCTTCCGGGAGCCGGGCCGGTTCTTC,CSAFREPGRFF
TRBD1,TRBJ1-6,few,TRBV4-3,TGCGCCAGCAGCCAAGATCGAAGGGGGCATTCACCCCTCCACTTT,CASSQDRRGHSPLHF
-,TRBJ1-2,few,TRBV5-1,TGCGCCAGCAGCTTCGAGGGGCCGGCGGAGCGTGGCTACACCTTC,CASSFEGPAERGYTF
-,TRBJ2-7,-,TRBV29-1,TGCAGCGGACGGACAGACACATACGAGCAGTACTTC,CSGRTDTYEQYF
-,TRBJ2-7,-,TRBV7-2,TGTGCCAGCAGCTCACCCGGCCGGGCCCCCTCCAAGCAGTACTTC,CASSSPGRAPSKQYF
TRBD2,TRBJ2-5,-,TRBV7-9,TGTGCCGCCCAACTAGCGGGGGCCATGTACCAAGAGACCCAGTACTTC,CAAQLAGAMYQETQYF
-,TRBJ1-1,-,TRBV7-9,TGTGCCACGAGTACCCGGAGCACTGAAGCTTTCTTT,CATSTRSTEAFF
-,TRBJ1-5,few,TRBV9,TGTGCCAGCAGCGCCTCCCCAGACAGGTATCAGCCCCAGCATTTT,CASSASPDRYQPQHF
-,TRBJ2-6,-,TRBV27,TGTGCCAGCAAAGGCTCTGGGGCCAACGTCCTGACTTTC,CASKGSGANVLTF
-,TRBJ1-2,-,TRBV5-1,TGCGCCAGCAGCTTGGGCGGGTCGGCTAACTATGGCTACACCTTC,CASSLGGSANYGYTF
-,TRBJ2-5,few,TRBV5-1,TGCGCCAGCAGCTTGGAGGGCAGTGGAGAGACCCAGTACTTC,CASSLEGSGETQYF
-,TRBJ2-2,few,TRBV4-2,TGTGCCAGCATGGGTGTCGGGGAGCTGTTTTTT,CASMGVGELFF
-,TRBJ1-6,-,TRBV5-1,TGCGCCAGCAGCCCGGAAGGAGGGTTTTCACCCCTCCACTTT,CASSPEGGFSPLHF
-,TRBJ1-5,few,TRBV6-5,TGTGCCAGCAGTTACTCGAGTTTGGGTAGGGATCAGCCCCAGCATTTT,CASSYSSLGRDQPQHF
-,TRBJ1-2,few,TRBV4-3,TGCGCCAGCAGCCAAGAGGCCAGGGATTATGGCTACACCTTC,CASSQEARDYGYTF
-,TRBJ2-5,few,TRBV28,TGTGCCATCTCGGCCCAACACGGCGAGACCCAGTACTTC,CAISAQHGETQYF
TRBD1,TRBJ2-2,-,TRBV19,TGTGCCAGTAGTCCGGACAGGGCCGGGGAGCTGTTTTTT,CASSPDRAGELFF
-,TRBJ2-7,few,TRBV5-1,TGCGCCAGCAGCCCGGACTACTACGAGCAGTACTTC,CASSPDYYEQYF